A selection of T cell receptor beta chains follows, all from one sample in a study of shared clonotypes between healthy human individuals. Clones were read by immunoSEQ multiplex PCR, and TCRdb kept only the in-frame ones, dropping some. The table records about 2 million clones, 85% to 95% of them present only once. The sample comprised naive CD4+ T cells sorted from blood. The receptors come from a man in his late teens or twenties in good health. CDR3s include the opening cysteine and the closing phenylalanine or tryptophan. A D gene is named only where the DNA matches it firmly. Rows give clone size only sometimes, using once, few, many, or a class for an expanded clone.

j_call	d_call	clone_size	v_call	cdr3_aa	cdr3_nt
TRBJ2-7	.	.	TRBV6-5	CASSYSSHAEQYF	TGTGCCAGCAGTTACTCGAGTCATGCCGAGCAGTACTTC
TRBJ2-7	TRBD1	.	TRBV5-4	CASSLWDRGNEQYF	TGTGCCAGCAGCTTGTGGGACAGGGGCAACGAGCAGTACTTC
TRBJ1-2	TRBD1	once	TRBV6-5	CASSRAPDRGTGYTF	TGTGCCAGCAGTCGCGCCCCGGACAGGGGGACTGGCTACACCTTC
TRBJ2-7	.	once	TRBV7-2	CASSVRQGVAAINEQYF	TGTGCCAGCAGCGTCCGGCAGGGTGTAGCTGCCATTAACGAGCAGTACTTC
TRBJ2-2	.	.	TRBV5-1	CASSLKANTGELFF	TGCGCCAGCAGCTTGAAGGCGAACACCGGGGAGCTGTTTTTT
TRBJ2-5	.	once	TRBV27	CASSLRRGETQYF	TGTGCCAGCAGTTTACGTCGTGGGGAGACCCAGTACTTC
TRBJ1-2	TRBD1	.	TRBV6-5	CASSYSTGGRYTF	TGTGCCAGCAGTTACTCGACAGGGGGGAGATACACCTTC
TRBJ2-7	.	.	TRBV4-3	CASSQEWTSYEQYF	TGCGCCAGCAGCCAAGAGTGGACGTCCTACGAGCAGTACTTC
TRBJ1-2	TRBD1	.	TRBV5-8	CASSLARQGPYGYTF	TGTGCCAGCAGCTTGGCGAGACAGGGACCATATGGCTACACCTTC
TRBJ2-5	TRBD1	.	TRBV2	CASSQTGVGETQYF	TGTGCCAGCAGCCAGACAGGGGTAGGAGAGACCCAGTACTTC
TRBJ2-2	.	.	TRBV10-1	CASSESWRDANTGELFF	TGCGCCAGCAGTGAGTCCTGGCGGGACGCGAACACCGGGGAGCTGTTTTTT
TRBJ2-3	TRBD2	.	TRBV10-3	CAISASGGATDTQYF	TGTGCCATCAGTGCTAGCGGGGGGGCGACAGATACGCAGTATTTT
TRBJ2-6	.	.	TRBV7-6	CASSLETATSVSGANVLTF	TGTGCCAGCAGCTTAGAGACAGCTACCAGTGTCTCTGGGGCCAACGTCCTGACTTTC
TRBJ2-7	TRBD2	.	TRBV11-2	CASSSSGTSGYEQYF	TGTGCCAGCAGCTCATCCGGGACTAGCGGGTACGAGCAGTACTTC
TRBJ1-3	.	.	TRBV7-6	CASSLWESGNTIYF	TGTGCCAGCAGCTTATGGGAATCTGGAAACACCATATATTTT
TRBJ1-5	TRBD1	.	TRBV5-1	CASSLDGTGNQPQHF	TGCGCCAGCAGCTTGGACGGGACAGGAAATCAGCCCCAGCATTTT